These T cell receptor beta chains were read from a single sample in a study of shared clonotypes between healthy human individuals. The data were produced by immunoSEQ multiplex PCR, yet TCRdb's version contains in-frame clones alone and is incomplete. The table shows about 490,000 clones, with roughly four fifths occurring only once. Sequenced: PBMCs. The receptor set was obtained from a woman aged 35 to 49 in good health. Some clones in this sample may be carry-over from other donors' samples. CDR3s include the opening cysteine and the closing phenylalanine or tryptophan. A D gene is named only where the DNA matches it firmly. Clone size is given for some rows only: seen once, a few or many times, or a class if the clone is expanded.

v_call	d_call	j_call	clone_size	cdr3_length	cdr3_aa	cdr3_nt
TRBV19	TRBD2	TRBJ2-1	.	16	CASSSPLAGSYNEQFF	TGTGCCAGTAGTTCCCCCCTAGCGGGATCCTACAATGAGCAGTTCTTC
TRBV7-9	TRBD1	TRBJ2-5	.	15	CASSFRQGSQETQYF	TGTGCCAGCAGCTTCCGACAGGGGTCTCAAGAGACCCAGTACTTC
TRBV6-1	.	TRBJ1-5	once	15	CASSVSGGSNQPQHF	TGTGCCAGCAGTGTGTCAGGAGGGAGCAATCAGCCCCAGCATTTT
TRBV6-1	.	TRBJ2-7	.	13	CASTPNMIHEQYF	TGTGCCAGCACCCCAAATATGATCCACGAGCAGTACTTC
TRBV18	.	TRBJ2-4	few	16	CASSPLGPGAKNIQYF	TGTGCCAGCTCACCTTTGGGACCGGGGGCCAAAAACATTCAGTACTTC
TRBV10-3	.	TRBJ2-7	.	13	CAIGGRGEEEQYF	TGTGCCATAGGGGGGAGGGGTGAGGAAGAGCAGTACTTC
TRBV21-1	.	TRBJ2-7	.	10	CASSKDVLYF	TGTGCCAGCAGCAAGGACGTTCTGTACTTC
TRBV23-1	TRBD1	TRBJ2-7	.	16	CASSQHTGTGAYEQYF	TGCGCCAGCAGTCAACACACGGGGACAGGGGCCTACGAGCAGTACTTC
TRBV6-1	.	TRBJ1-2	once	15	CASSEGSPLIRGYTF	TGTGCCAGCAGTGAGGGAAGTCCCCTCATACGGGGCTACACCTTC
TRBV2	.	TRBJ2-7	.	12	CASVGGTYEQYF	TGTGCCAGCGTCGGCGGGACTTACGAGCAGTACTTC
TRBV11-2	.	TRBJ1-1	.	15	CASSLVLGGFTEAFF	TGTGCCAGCAGCTTAGTTTTGGGGGGATTCACTGAAGCTTTCTTT
TRBV28	.	TRBJ1-2	.	15	CASIRGNGGVSGYTF	TGTGCCAGCATCCGTGGGAACGGGGGCGTTTCTGGCTACACCTTC